Reported below is one T cell receptor beta chain. The antigen is unknown. The sample belongs to a study of vaccination effects on CD4 cells after COVID-19. Study-level information: Participants completed two doses of the BNT162b2 or mRNA-1273 vaccine.

Study results and caveats: New vaccine-induced clones dominated post-vaccine spike-reactive clones in convalescents.

Germline CDR1 reads SGHRS; CDR2 reads YFSETQ. This CDR3 has 14 residues. The V and J ends lost 5 bases and 4 bases, in that order; junction bases with no gene match: 6. Viral peptide pools were used in the ViraFEST assay to expand antigen-specific CD4+ T cells, and sequencing came afterward. Culture lasted about ten days before CD4+ T cell isolation. The infection with SARS-CoV-2 (confirmed by PCR) occurred in this person between March and December 2020. Cultures used 1.5 million to 2 million PBMC per well, approximately 9.7 IU/ml IL-2 and about 10 ug/ml peptides. Generated by immunoSEQ multiplex PCR, the TCRdb table keeps only in-frame clones and is missing some. The data show about 45,000 clones, under 80% seen once.

The rearrangement links TRBV5-1 to TRBJ2-1, with 7 bases that match TRBD1. The material sequenced was CD4+ T cells from PBMCs cultured with a peptide pool, taken before COVID-19 vaccination. This TCR derives from a human donor who had a prior SARS-CoV-2 infection. The CDR3 DNA sequence: TGCGCCAGCAGGTTACAGGGGACGTACAATGAGCAGTTCTTC. Amino acids: CASRLQGTYNEQFF.